This passage covers 10 T cell receptor beta chains from one sample sequenced in a study of T cell responses to AZD1222 COVID-19 vaccine. The method was immunoSEQ multiplex PCR; TCRdb's version includes in-frame clones alone and lacks a portion of them. The repertoire holds more than 130,000 clones, with 75% to 95% as singletons. This specimen consisted of peripheral blood, obtained on day 0 of AZD1222 vaccination. The receptors were sampled from an adult in good health.

The DNA of the CDR3 is TGTGCCAGCCGGACCATTAGTAAGTCGAACACTGAAGCTTTCTTT. Its translation: CASRTISKSNTEAFF. The V call is TRBV6-5, the J call TRBJ1-1; D gene unclear. Trimming took off 8 bases at V and 1 base at J, with 17 bases between the two ends. CDR1 and CDR2 (germline): MNHEY, SVGAGI. The CDR3 spans 15 residues.

The chain joins TRBV7-9 to TRBJ2-5; D is uncertain. The CDR3 extends over 14 amino acids. Germline V gene sequence: CDR1 SEHNR, CDR2 FQNEAQ (reference sequence). V gave up 2 bases and J gave up 0 bases, with 7 bases separating them. DNA for the CDR3: TGTGCCAGCAGCTTATGGAACTACCAAGAGACCCAGTACTTC. Translating gives CASSLWNYQETQYF.

The CDR3 protein is CASSGDGYEQYF. For the CDR3, the DNA is TGTGCCAGCAGTGGGGACGGCTACGAGCAGTACTTC. This sequence joins TRBV2 and TRBJ2-7; D possibly uses TRBD1 or TRBD2 (5 bases each). This CDR3 is 12 amino acids long. Trimming took 4 bases from V and 3 from J, leaving 7 bases between them. Germline V gene lookup returns CDR1 SNHLY and CDR2 FYNNEI.

This clone has just one count. The V gene is TRBV19, the J gene TRBJ2-2; 9 nucleotides line up with TRBD1. Germline V CDR1 and CDR2: LNHDA, SQIVND (reference sequence). The junction had 15 bases not matched to a gene; V was cut back by 10 bases and J by 6 bases. The length of the CDR3 is 16 residues. This chain's CDR3 is CATNPGQGISAGELFF. The CDR3 nucleotides read TGTGCCACCAACCCCGGACAGGGGATTTCGGCCGGGGAGCTGTTTTTT.

V and J are TRBV7-3 and TRBJ1-5; no clear D gene. With 3 bases removed from V and 3 bases from J, the gap between germline ends came to 3 bases. CDR1 and CDR2 from the germline V gene are SGHTA and FQGTGA. The CDR3 extends over 12 amino acids. The CDR3: CASSLNNQPQHF. The CDR3 coding sequence is TGTGCCAGCAGCTTGAACAATCAGCCCCAGCATTTT.

The genes are TRBV7-3 and TRBJ1-1; perhaps TRBD1 as D (5 bases). Germline assignment: CDR1 SGHTA and CDR2 FQGTGA. V was trimmed by 3 bases and J by 6 bases, leaving 11 bases between them. CDR3 length: 13 amino acids. The CDR3 spells CASSLGLGAEAFF. In DNA form, the CDR3 reads TGTGCCAGCAGCTTGGGACTGGGAGCTGAAGCTTTCTTT.

The V and J genes are TRBV7-9 and TRBJ2-5; D call uncertain. Germline V gene data show CDR1 as SEHNR and CDR2 as FQNEAQ (reference sequence). Trimming left V 5 bases short and J 5 bases short, with 15 bases between. The CDR3 extends over 14 amino acids. The CDR3 sequence: CASSAQLGWETQYF. For the CDR3, the DNA is TGTGCCAGCAGCGCCCAGTTGGGTTGGGAGACCCAGTACTTC.

The chain's CDR3 is CASSSGTSRLTDTQYF. The DNA of the CDR3 is TGTGCCAGCAGTTCCGGGACTAGCCGCCTCACAGATACGCAGTATTTT. The chain carries TRBV6-2 or TRBV6-3 and TRBJ2-3; 9 positions agree with TRBD2. Germline values: CDR1 MNHEY, CDR2 SVGEGT. The CDR3 totals 16 residues. The trim removed 4 bases at V and 2 bases at J, leaving 7 bases unmatched.

The chain joins TRBV11-3 to TRBJ2-1; 9 bases agree with TRBD2. The trim removed 5 bases at V and 8 bases at J, leaving 16 bases unmatched. The CDR3 contains 17 residues. The germline V gene encodes CDR1 SGHNT and CDR2 YENEEA. CDR3 sequence: CASSQRSAGLALHEQFF. The DNA for the CDR3 is TGTGCCAGCAGCCAAAGGTCTGCGGGACTAGCATTACATGAGCAGTTCTTC.

The CDR3 sequence: CASSWWGRDYGYTF. In DNA form, the CDR3 reads TGTGCCAGCAGTTGGTGGGGGCGGGACTATGGCTACACCTTC. The chain uses TRBV6-5 and TRBJ1-2; D perhaps matches TRBD1 (6 bases). Trimming took 4 bases from V and 3 from J, leaving 12 bases between them. This CDR3 spans 14 amino acids. CDR1 is MNHEY and CDR2 is SVGAGI in the germline V gene.